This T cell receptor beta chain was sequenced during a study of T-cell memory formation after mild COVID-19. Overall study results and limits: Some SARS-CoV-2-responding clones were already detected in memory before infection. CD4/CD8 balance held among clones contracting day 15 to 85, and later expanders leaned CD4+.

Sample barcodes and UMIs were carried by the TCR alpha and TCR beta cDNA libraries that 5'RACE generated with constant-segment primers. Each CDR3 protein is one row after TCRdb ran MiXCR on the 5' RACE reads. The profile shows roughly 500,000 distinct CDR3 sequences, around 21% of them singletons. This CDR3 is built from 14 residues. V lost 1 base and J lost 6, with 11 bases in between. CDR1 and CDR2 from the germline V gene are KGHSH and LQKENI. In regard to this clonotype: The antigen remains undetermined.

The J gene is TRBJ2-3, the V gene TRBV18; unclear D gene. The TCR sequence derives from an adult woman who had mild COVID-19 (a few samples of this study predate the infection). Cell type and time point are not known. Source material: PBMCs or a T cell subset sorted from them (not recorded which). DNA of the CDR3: TGTGCCAGCTCACCACAGCCCGACCGTGATACGCAGTATTTT. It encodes CASSPQPDRDTQYF.